What follows describes a single TCR beta chain. The CDR3 is made up of 13 amino acids. Trimming cost V 1 base and J 3 bases; bases outside gene matches: 0. Only in-frame clones appear in the TCRdb table, and some are missing; sequencing was by immunoSEQ multiplex PCR. This sample yields 170,000 or so clones, of which 86% are seen a single time; about 7% belongs to the top ten. This entry comes from a study of blood T cell repertoires in COVID-19. This receptor was taken from a man over 45 with active or convalescent COVID-19. The source material was peripheral blood. The rearrangement links TRBV12-3 or TRBV12-4 to TRBJ2-7, with 7 positions matching TRBD1. The CDR3 DNA follows: TGTGCCAGCAGTTTAGGGACAGGCTACGAGCAGTACTTC. It translates to CASSLGTGYEQYF.